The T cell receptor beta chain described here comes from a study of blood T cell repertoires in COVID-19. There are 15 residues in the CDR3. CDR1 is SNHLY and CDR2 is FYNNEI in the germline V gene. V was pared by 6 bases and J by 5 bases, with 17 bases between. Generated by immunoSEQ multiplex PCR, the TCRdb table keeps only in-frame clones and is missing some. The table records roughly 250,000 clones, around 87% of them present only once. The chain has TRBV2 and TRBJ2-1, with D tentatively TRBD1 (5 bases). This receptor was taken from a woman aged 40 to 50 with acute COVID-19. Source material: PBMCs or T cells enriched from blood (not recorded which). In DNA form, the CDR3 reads TGTGCCAGCAGGGTTGACAGCCTACCAAACAATGAGCAGTTCTTC. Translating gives CASRVDSLPNNEQFF.